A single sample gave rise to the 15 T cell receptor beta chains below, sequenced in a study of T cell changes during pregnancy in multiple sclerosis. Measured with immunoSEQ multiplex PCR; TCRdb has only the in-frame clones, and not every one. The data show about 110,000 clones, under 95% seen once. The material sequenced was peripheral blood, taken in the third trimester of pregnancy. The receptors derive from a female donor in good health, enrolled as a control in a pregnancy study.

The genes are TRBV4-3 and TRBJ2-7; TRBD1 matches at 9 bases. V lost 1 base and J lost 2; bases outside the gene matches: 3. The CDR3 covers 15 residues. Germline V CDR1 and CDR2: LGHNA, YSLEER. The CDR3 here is CASSQARQGAYEQYF. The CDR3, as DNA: TGCGCCAGCAGCCAAGCTCGACAGGGGGCCTACGAGCAGTACTTC.

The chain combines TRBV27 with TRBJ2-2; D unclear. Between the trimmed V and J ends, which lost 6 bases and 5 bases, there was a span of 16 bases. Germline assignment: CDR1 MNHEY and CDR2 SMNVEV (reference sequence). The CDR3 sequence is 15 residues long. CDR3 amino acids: CASSPGTMVTGELFF. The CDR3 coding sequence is TGTGCCAGCAGCCCCGGTACTATGGTTACCGGGGAGCTGTTTTTT.

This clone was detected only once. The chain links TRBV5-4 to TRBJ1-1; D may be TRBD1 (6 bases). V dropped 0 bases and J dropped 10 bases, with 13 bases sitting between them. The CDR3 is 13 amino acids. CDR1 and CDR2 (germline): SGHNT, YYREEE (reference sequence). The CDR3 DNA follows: TGTGCCAGCAGCTTGGGGGGGGAGGGGGGAGCTTTCTTT. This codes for CASSLGGEGGAFF.

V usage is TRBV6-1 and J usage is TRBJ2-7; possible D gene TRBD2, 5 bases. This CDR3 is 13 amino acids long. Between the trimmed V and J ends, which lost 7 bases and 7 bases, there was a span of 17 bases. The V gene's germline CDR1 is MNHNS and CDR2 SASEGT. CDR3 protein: CASTDQPSGEQYF. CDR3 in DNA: TGTGCCAGCACCGATCAACCCTCGGGGGAGCAGTACTTC.

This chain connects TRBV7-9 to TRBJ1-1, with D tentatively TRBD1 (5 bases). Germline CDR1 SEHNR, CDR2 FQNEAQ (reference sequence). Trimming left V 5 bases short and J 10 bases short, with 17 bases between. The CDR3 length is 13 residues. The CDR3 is CASSPEAGRTAFF. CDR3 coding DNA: TGTGCCAGCAGCCCCGAGGCGGGGCGTACAGCTTTCTTT.

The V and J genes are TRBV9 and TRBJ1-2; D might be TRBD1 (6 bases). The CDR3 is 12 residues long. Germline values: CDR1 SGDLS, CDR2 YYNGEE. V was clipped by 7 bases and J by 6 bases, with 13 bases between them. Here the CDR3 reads CASGRGENGYTF. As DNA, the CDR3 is TGTGCCAGCGGCAGGGGCGAAAATGGCTACACCTTC.

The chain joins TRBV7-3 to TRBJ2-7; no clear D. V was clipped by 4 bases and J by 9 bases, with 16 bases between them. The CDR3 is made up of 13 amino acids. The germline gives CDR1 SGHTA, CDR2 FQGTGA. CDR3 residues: CASSSTYRDRQYF. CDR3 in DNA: TGTGCCAGCAGCTCGACTTACCGAGACCGGCAGTACTTC.

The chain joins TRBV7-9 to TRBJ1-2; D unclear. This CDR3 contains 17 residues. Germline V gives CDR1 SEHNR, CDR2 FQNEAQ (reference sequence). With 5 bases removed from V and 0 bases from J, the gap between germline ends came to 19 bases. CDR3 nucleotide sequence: TGTGCCAGCAGCACTTTAGCGGCAGATAAAGCTAACTATGGCTACACCTTC. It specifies CASSTLAADKANYGYTF.

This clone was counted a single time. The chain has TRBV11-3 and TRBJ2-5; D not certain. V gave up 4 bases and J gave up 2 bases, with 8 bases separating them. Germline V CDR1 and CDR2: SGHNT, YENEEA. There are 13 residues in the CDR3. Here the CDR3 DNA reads TGTGCCAGCAGCTCGAGGCAGCAAGAGACCCAGTACTTC. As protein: CASSSRQQETQYF.

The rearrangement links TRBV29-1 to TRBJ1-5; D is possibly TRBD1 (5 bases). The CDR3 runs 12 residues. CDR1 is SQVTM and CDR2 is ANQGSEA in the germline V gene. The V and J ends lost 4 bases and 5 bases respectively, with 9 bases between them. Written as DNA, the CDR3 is TGCAGCGTTGGGGGCGGTGATCAGCCCCAGCATTTT. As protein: CSVGGGDQPQHF.

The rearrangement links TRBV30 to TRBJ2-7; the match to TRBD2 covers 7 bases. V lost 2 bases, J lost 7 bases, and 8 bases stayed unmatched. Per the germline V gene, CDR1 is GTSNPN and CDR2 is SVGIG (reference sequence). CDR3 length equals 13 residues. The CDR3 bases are TGTGCCTGGAGTTACAGCGGGGAGGAGGAGCAGTACTTC. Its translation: CAWSYSGEEEQYF.

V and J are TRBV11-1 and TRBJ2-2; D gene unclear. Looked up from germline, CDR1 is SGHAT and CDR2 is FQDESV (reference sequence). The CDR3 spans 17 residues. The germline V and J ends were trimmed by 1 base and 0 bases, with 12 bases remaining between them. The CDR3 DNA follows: TGTGCCAGCAGCTTAGGTCGGCGGCAGTCGAACACCGGGGAGCTGTTTTTT. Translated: CASSLGRRQSNTGELFF. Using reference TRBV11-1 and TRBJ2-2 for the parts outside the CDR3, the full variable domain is EAEVAQSPRYKITEKSQAVAFWCDPISGHATLYWYRQILGQGPELLVQFQDESVVDDSQLPKDRFSAERLKGVDSTLKIQPAELGDSAMYLCASSLGRRQSNTGELFFGEGSRLTVL.

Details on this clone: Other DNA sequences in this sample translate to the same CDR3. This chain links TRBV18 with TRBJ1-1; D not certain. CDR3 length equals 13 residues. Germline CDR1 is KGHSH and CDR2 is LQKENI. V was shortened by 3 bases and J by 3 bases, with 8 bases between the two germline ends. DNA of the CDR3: TGTGCCAGCTCACCTACGCGGGACACTGAAGCTTTCTTT. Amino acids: CASSPTRDTEAFF.

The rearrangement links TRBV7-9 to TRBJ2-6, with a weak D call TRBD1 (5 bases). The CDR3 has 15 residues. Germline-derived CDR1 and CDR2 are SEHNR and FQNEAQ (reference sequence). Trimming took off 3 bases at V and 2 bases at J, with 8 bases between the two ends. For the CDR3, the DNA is TGTGCCAGCAGCTTTCAACAGGCTGGGGCCAACGTCCTGACTTTC. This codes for CASSFQQAGANVLTF. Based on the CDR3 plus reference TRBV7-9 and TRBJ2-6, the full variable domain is DTGVSQNPRHKITKRGQNVTFRCDPISEHNRLYWYRQTLGQGPEFLTYFQNEAQLEKSRLLSDRFSAERPKGSFSTLEIQRTEQGDSAMYLCASSFQQAGANVLTFGAGSRLTVL.

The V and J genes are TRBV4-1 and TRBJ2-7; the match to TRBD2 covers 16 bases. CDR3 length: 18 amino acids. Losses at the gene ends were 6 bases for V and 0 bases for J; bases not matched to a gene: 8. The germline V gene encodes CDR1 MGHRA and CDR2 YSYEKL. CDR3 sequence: CASSRGLAGGSASYEQYF. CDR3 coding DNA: TGCGCCAGCAGTCGGGGACTAGCGGGGGGGTCTGCCTCCTACGAGCAGTACTTC.